This paragraph reports one TCR beta chain. As yet, its antigen is unknown. The data were produced by immunoSEQ multiplex PCR, yet TCRdb's version contains in-frame clones alone and is incomplete. This table has approximately 10,000 clones, over 80% appearing once. This sample's time point: cycle 4 day 1 (C4D1), after 6 weeks of nivolumab. Following autologous stem cell transplantation, relapse occurred in every patient, and exposure to brentuximab vedotin varied. Researchers used magnetic negative selection to pull out pure CD4+ T cells from thawed PBMCs. This entry comes from a study of PD-1 blockade in classical Hodgkin lymphoma. On the study more broadly: Patients were given intravenous nivolumab, 3 mg/kg, every 2 weeks. Study results and caveats: Complete responders had baseline diversity similar to newly diagnosed patients. It was CD4+ TCR diversity, not CD8+, that rose significantly by C4D1. The study reported lower baseline TCR diversity in newly diagnosed patients than in healthy donors.

CDR3 length: 16 amino acids. The V and J ends lost 1 base and 9 bases, in that order; junction bases with no gene match: 13. CDR1 SGHTA and CDR2 FQGNSA come from the germline V gene. V and J are TRBV7-2 and TRBJ2-3, with TRBD2 matching 7 bases. The clonotype was recovered from a human donor with classical Hodgkin lymphoma. This material consisted of CD4+ T cells from blood, taken before the fourth cycle of nivolumab. The CDR3 loop is CASSLGRGGSVATQYF. CDR3 in DNA: TGTGCCAGCAGCTTAGGACGGGGCGGGAGTGTGGCCACGCAGTATTTT.